One and the same sample provided the 29 T cell receptor beta chains below, sequenced in a study of graft-versus-host responses after intestinal transplantation. Some clones are missing from TCRdb's copy, which holds only in-frame ones; the method was immunoSEQ multiplex PCR. The table records approximately 12,000 clones, 93% of them present only once. The sample here was PBMCs, taken around 110 days after intestinal transplant. The receptors stem from a human patient who received an intestinal transplant, so some T cells may come from the graft donor.

The chain is built from TRBV15 and TRBJ2-7, with a weak D call TRBD2 (6 bases). Trimming took 1 base from V and 3 from J, leaving 10 bases between them. Germline V gene sequence: CDR1 LNHNV, CDR2 YYDKDF (reference sequence). The CDR3 runs 14 residues. Here the CDR3 DNA reads TGTGCCACCAGCAGAGGCGGAGGGAGCTACGAGCAGTACTTC. Translating gives CATSRGGGSYEQYF.

The chain recombines TRBV23-1 with TRBJ2-7; the match to TRBD1 covers 9 bases. TRBV23-1 is classed as an ORF, of uncertain function. This CDR3 has 12 residues. V trimming: 10 bases; J trimming: 3 bases; junction bases outside the gene matches: 4. The CDR3 bases are TGCGCCACCCGGACAGGGGTCTACGAGCAGTACTTC. Protein: CATRTGVYEQYF.

This clone has just one count. This rearrangement joins TRBV18 to TRBJ1-3; 8 bases are shared with TRBD1. The germline V gene encodes CDR1 KGHSH and CDR2 LQKENI. The CDR3 sequence is 18 residues long. V was pared by 3 bases and J by 0 bases, with 10 bases of the junction left unmatched. The CDR3 protein is CASSPDRDRLFSGNTIYF. The CDR3 bases are TGTGCCAGCTCACCGGACCGGGACAGGCTATTCTCTGGAAACACCATATATTTT.

The chain uses TRBV6-6 and TRBJ1-1; tentatively, D is TRBD1 (5 bases). The germline V gene has CDR1 MNHNY and CDR2 SVGAGI (reference sequence). Trimming stripped 5 bases from V and 3 bases from J, with 10 bases between. CDR3 length: 13 residues. CDR3 nucleotide sequence: TGTGCCAGCAGTCTAAGGGGCTACACTGAAGCTTTCTTT. It codes for CASSLRGYTEAFF.

The chain joins TRBV5-4 to TRBJ2-5; D ambiguous. Germline V lookup: CDR1 SGHNT, CDR2 YYREEE (reference sequence). V was trimmed by 4 bases and J by 1 base, leaving 8 bases between them. The CDR3 totals 13 residues. CDR3 DNA sequence: TGTGCCAGCAGCACCCTACTCCAAGAGACCCAGTACTTC. Translated: CASSTLLQETQYF.

V is TRBV30 and J is TRBJ2-5, with TRBD2 matching over 10 bases. The CDR3 has 14 residues. Trimming cost V 0 bases and J 5 bases; bases outside gene matches: 3. The germline V gene encodes CDR1 GTSNPN and CDR2 SVGIG (reference sequence). For the CDR3, the DNA is TGTGCCTGGAGTGTCCTAGCGGGGGTCGAGACCCAGTACTTC. Translated, it gives CAWSVLAGVETQYF.

CDR3 residues: CASSLDQTEAFF. CDR3 sequence (DNA): TGTGCCAGCAGCTTGGACCAAACTGAAGCTTTCTTT. The gene calls are TRBV7-9 and TRBJ1-1; D not certain. The CDR3 totals 12 residues. Germline-derived CDR1 and CDR2 are SEHNR and FQNEAQ (reference sequence). Trimming pared 3 bases from V and 5 bases from J, leaving 7 bases between.

The V gene is TRBV6-1, the J gene TRBJ1-2; possibly TRBD1 for D (6 bases). V gave up 0 bases and J gave up 6 bases, with 11 bases separating them. The CDR3 has 14 residues. The germline CDR1 and CDR2 sequences are MNHNS and SASEGT. CDR3 region: CASSEAHRADGYTF. The CDR3 nucleotides are TGTGCCAGCAGTGAAGCGCACAGGGCGGATGGCTACACCTTC.

This chain links TRBV9 with TRBJ2-7; D possibly corresponds to TRBD1 (5 bases). CDR3 length: 12 residues. Trimming removed 3 bases from V and 3 bases from J, with 7 bases in between. Per germline, CDR1 SGDLS and CDR2 YYNGEE. In nucleotides, the CDR3 is TGTGCCAGCAGCGGCACAGGCTACGAGCAGTACTTC. Protein sequence: CASSGTGYEQYF.

CDR3 nucleotide sequence: TGTGCCAGCAGCTTAGTTTCAATACGGGACAGAGTCGGTGAAAAACTGTTTTTT. Amino acid sequence: CASSLVSIRDRVGEKLFF. The J gene is TRBJ1-4, the V gene TRBV7-9; 7 bases are shared with TRBD1. V was clipped by 1 base and J by 7 bases; unmatched bases: 15. Germline CDR1 is SEHNR and CDR2 is FQNEAQ (reference sequence). The CDR3 totals 18 residues.

J is TRBJ2-7 and V is TRBV28; possibly TRBD1 for D (6 bases). The V gene lost 8 bases and the J gene lost 3 bases, with 14 bases spanning the gap. Germline V CDR1 and CDR2: MDHEN, SYDVKM. The CDR3 runs 13 residues. The CDR3 loop reads CASRQVVNYEQYF. The DNA of the CDR3 is TGTGCCAGCCGACAGGTAGTAAACTACGAGCAGTACTTC.

This chain uses TRBV29-1 with TRBJ1-1; maybe TRBD1 (5 bases). The germline CDR1 and CDR2 sequences are SQVTM and ANQGSEA. V lost 8 bases to trimming and J lost 3 bases, with 16 bases between them. This CDR3 has 13 amino acids. This chain's CDR3 is CSTRRVLDTEAFF. Here the CDR3 DNA reads TGCAGCACCCGCAGGGTATTGGACACTGAAGCTTTCTTT. The full variable domain, rest sourced from reference TRBV29-1 and TRBJ1-1, is SAVISQKPSRDICQRGTSLTIQCQVDSQVTMMFWYRQQPGQSLTLIATANQGSEATYESGFVIDKFPISRPNLTFSTLTVSNMSPEDSSIYLCSTRRVLDTEAFFGQGTRLTVV.

The V gene is TRBV5-4, the J gene TRBJ2-7; D uncertain. CDR3 length: 16 amino acids. CDR1 and CDR2 from the germline V gene are SGHNT and YYREEE (reference sequence). V lost 0 bases to trimming and J lost 2 bases, with 15 bases between them. CDR3 nucleotide sequence: TGTGCCAGCAGCTTGGAACCCCTCAGCGTTGCCTACGAGCAGTACTTC. Protein sequence: CASSLEPLSVAYEQYF.

This clone showed up just once. The genes are TRBV7-7 and TRBJ2-7; possible D gene TRBD2, 5 bases. The CDR3 spans 13 residues. CDR1 is SSHAT, CDR2 FNYEAQ, per germline (reference sequence). The V end lost 6 bases, the J end lost 3 bases, and 12 bases lay between the germline ends. CDR3 nucleotide sequence: TGTGCCAGCAGTCCCAGCGGAGACTACGAGCAGTACTTC. Encoded protein: CASSPSGDYEQYF. The whole variable domain, filled in from reference TRBV7-7 and TRBJ2-7, reads GAGVSQSPRYKVTKRGQDVTLRCDPISSHATLYWYQQALGQGPEFLTYFNYEAQPDKSGLPSDRFSAERPEGSISTLTIQRTEQRDSAMYRCASSPSGDYEQYFGPGTRLTVT.

The V gene is TRBV18, the J gene TRBJ1-2; 7 bases fit TRBD1. The trim removed 6 bases at V and 3 bases at J, leaving 4 bases unmatched. Germline lookup yields CDR1 KGHSH and CDR2 LQKENI. CDR3 length: 13 amino acids. CDR3 protein: CASSPDRDYGYTF. CDR3 sequence (DNA): TGTGCCAGCTCTCCCGACAGGGACTATGGCTACACCTTC.

This chain joins TRBV27 and TRBJ2-1; D is unclear. The CDR3 contains 13 residues. V gave up 5 bases and J gave up 4 bases, with 9 bases separating them. Germline loops: CDR1 MNHEY, CDR2 SMNVEV (reference sequence). CDR3 amino acids: CASSDVGYNEQFF. In DNA, the CDR3 is TGTGCCAGCAGTGATGTAGGGTACAATGAGCAGTTCTTC.

The chain couples TRBV1 to TRBJ2-6; the table names TRBD2, a call not compared with the DNA. TRBV1 is termed a pseudogene. There are 18 residues in the CDR3. The DNA of the CDR3 is TGCACCAGCAGCGGCGGAAGTTTGTGCACAAGTCGGGCCAACGTCCTGACTTTC. Residues: CTSSGGSLCTSRANVLTF.

The chain combines TRBV29-1 with TRBJ1-4, with D tentatively TRBD1 (5 bases). The length of the CDR3 is 11 residues. Trimming removed 3 bases from V and 10 bases from J, with 9 bases in between. Germline V CDR1 and CDR2: SQVTM, ANQGSEA. CDR3 region: CSVDREGKLFF. The CDR3 coding sequence is TGCAGCGTTGACAGGGAGGGAAAACTGTTTTTT.

The rearrangement uses TRBV19 and TRBJ1-2; 7 bases map to TRBD1. The germline CDR1 and CDR2 sequences are LNHDA and SQIVND (reference sequence). The CDR3 sequence is 15 residues long. Trimming took 9 bases from V and 2 from J; bases not matched to a gene: 12. The CDR3 nucleotides read TGTGCCAGCCAAGGCTTTTCAGGGGGGAACTATGGCTACACCTTC. It specifies CASQGFSGGNYGYTF.

The rearrangement uses TRBV29-1 and TRBJ2-1; 10 bases map to TRBD1. The CDR3 has 12 residues. Germline-derived CDR1 and CDR2 are SQVTM and ANQGSEA. With 2 bases clipped from V and 14 bases from J, the junction kept 6 bases outside the gene matches. CDR3 amino acids: CSVELGGTGEFF. The CDR3 DNA sequence: TGCAGCGTTGAATTAGGGGGGACAGGGGAGTTCTTC.

The chain recombines TRBV27 with TRBJ2-1; 7 bases line up with TRBD2. V trimming: 5 bases; J trimming: 9 bases; junction bases outside the gene matches: 7. The CDR3 totals 13 residues. CDR1 is MNHEY and CDR2 is SMNVEV in the germline V gene (reference sequence). The CDR3 spells CASSLADSTEQFF. For the CDR3, the DNA is TGTGCCAGCAGTCTAGCGGATTCAACTGAGCAGTTCTTC.

The V call is TRBV5-1, the J call TRBJ2-1, with 11 nucleotides matching TRBD2. This CDR3 spans 18 amino acids. Germline CDR1 and CDR2: SGHRS and YFSETQ. V shed 5 bases, J shed 2 bases, and the junction held 12 bases outside the gene matches. CDR3 amino acids: CASSSGTSGLLAYNEQFF. The CDR3, as DNA: TGCGCCAGCAGTTCTGGGACTAGCGGCCTCCTAGCCTACAATGAGCAGTTCTTC.

The chain uses TRBV5-1 and TRBJ2-3; TRBD2 matches at 10 bases. The germline CDR1 and CDR2 sequences are SGHRS and YFSETQ. This CDR3 has 17 amino acids. Trimming at V came to 1 base and at J to 1 base, leaving 6 bases not matched to a gene. The CDR3 region is CASSLRTSGIGTDTQYF. The CDR3 DNA reads as TGCGCCAGCAGCTTGCGAACTAGCGGGATAGGCACAGATACGCAGTATTTT. The variable domain in full, with the rest retrieved from reference TRBV5-1 and TRBJ2-3, is KAGVTQTPRYLIKTRGQQVTLSCSPISGHRSVSWYQQTPGQGLQFLFEYFSETQRNKGNFPGRFSGRQFSNSRSEMNVSTLELGDSALYLCASSLRTSGIGTDTQYFGPGTRLTVL.

The rearrangement uses TRBV10-3 and TRBJ1-5; D perhaps matches TRBD1 (6 bases). V dropped 6 bases and J dropped 7 bases, with 13 bases sitting between them. Germline V lookup: CDR1 ENHRY, CDR2 SYGVKD. The CDR3 length is 13 residues. This CDR3 reads CAISIEQGQPQHF. The CDR3, as DNA: TGTGCCATCAGCATCGAACAGGGACAGCCCCAGCATTTT.

The chain combines TRBV6-1 with TRBJ2-1; the D is unclear. The CDR3 extends over 14 amino acids. Germline CDR1 and CDR2: MNHNS and SASEGT. Trimming pared 1 base from V and 4 bases from J, leaving 8 bases between. The CDR3 DNA is TGTGCCAGCAGTGAAGGAACGGATTACAATGAGCAGTTCTTC. It encodes CASSEGTDYNEQFF.

The chain joins TRBV9 to TRBJ2-1; 7 bases are shared with TRBD2. The V gene's germline CDR1 is SGDLS and CDR2 YYNGEE. Unmatched junction bases numbered 8, after V lost 0 bases and J lost 5 bases. This CDR3 region has 16 residues. The CDR3 reads CASSVATSASDNEQFF. CDR3 bases: TGTGCCAGCAGCGTAGCAACTAGCGCCTCTGACAATGAGCAGTTCTTC.

This clone showed up just once. This rearrangement joins TRBV5-6 to TRBJ1-2, with 9 bases identical to TRBD1. Germline V CDR1 and CDR2: SGHDT, YYEEEE. V lost 6 bases to trimming and J lost 4 bases; unmatched junction nucleotides: 22. The length of the CDR3 is 19 residues. The CDR3 region is CASTIDGTGFSGSLYGYTF. The CDR3 region has the DNA TGTGCCAGCACCATAGACGGGACAGGGTTTAGTGGCTCGCTCTATGGCTACACCTTC.

The rearrangement uses TRBV28 and TRBJ2-7; 8 bases map to TRBD2. This CDR3 comprises 15 residues. CDR1 is MDHEN, CDR2 SYDVKM, per germline. V lost 7 bases to trimming and J lost 3 bases; unmatched junction nucleotides: 11. Here the CDR3 DNA reads TGTGCCAGCACCCTCCCTCGGGGGGGGTACTACGAGCAGTACTTC. Its protein product is CASTLPRGGYYEQYF.

The J gene is TRBJ1-4, the V gene TRBV18; D call uncertain. Germline V gives CDR1 KGHSH, CDR2 LQKENI. The CDR3 loop spans 12 amino acids. Deletions cut 6 bases from V and 8 bases from J, with 10 bases between. CDR3 nucleotides: TGTGCCAGCTCCCCCGTTAGGGAAAAACTGTTTTTT. Translated: CASSPVREKLFF.